Each of the 9 T cell receptor beta chains below was sequenced from the same sample in a study of blood T cell repertoires in COVID-19. Using immunoSEQ multiplex PCR, the repertoire was profiled, and TCRdb retains in-frame clones only, with some absent. The table lists fewer than 200,000 clones, 80% to 90% of them singletons, with 11% in the top ten. The sample was peripheral blood. Receptors originate from a middle-aged woman with COVID-19, enrolled during active disease.

A single count supports this clone. V gene TRBV7-8 combines with J gene TRBJ2-2; 7 nucleotides line up with TRBD1. The CDR3 runs to 16 residues. Germline assignment: CDR1 SGHVS and CDR2 FQNEAQ. The junction had 14 bases not matched to a gene; V was cut back by 7 bases and J by 6 bases. The CDR3 loop reads CASTLTDRFLSGELFF. The CDR3 region has the DNA TGTGCCAGCACCCTTACGGACAGGTTTTTATCCGGGGAGCTGTTTTTT.

This chain connects TRBV2 to TRBJ2-7; D is perhaps TRBD1 (6 bases). Trimming took off 8 bases at V and 4 bases at J, with 18 bases between the two ends. Germline V CDR1 and CDR2: SNHLY, FYNNEI. The CDR3 spans 14 residues. In DNA form, the CDR3 reads TGTGCCAGCTCAGGGGCCTCCTGGTTATACGAGCAGTACTTC. Encoded protein: CASSGASWLYEQYF.

In this sample, this clone turned up many times. The chain links TRBV11-2 to TRBJ2-1, with 11 bases that match TRBD1. The CDR3 is 15 amino acids. J lost 7 bases, V lost 5 bases, and 7 bases had no gene match. The germline gives CDR1 SGHAT, CDR2 FQNNGV. The DNA of the CDR3 is TGTGCCAGCAGCGTGGACAGGGGGCTCATGAATGAGCAGTTCTTC. It specifies CASSVDRGLMNEQFF.

This chain uses TRBV7-9 with TRBJ1-2; a weak D match, TRBD1 (5 bases). CDR3 length: 13 amino acids. CDR1 is SEHNR and CDR2 is FQNEAQ in the germline V gene (reference sequence). V was pared by 7 bases and J by 8 bases, with 17 bases between. Here the CDR3 reads CASMAGFSGGYTF. CDR3 bases: TGTGCCAGCATGGCGGGGTTCTCAGGGGGCTACACCTTC.

The V and J genes are TRBV4-2 and TRBJ1-6; TRBD1 aligns across 8 bases. Looked up from germline, CDR1 is LGHNA and CDR2 is YNFKEQ. Trimming cost V 1 base and J 6 bases; bases outside gene matches: 5. The CDR3 extends over 16 amino acids. The CDR3: CASSQVLGQGNSPLHF. CDR3 nucleotide sequence: TGTGCCAGCAGCCAAGTCCTTGGACAGGGTAATTCACCCCTCCACTTT.

The rearrangement joins TRBV12-3 or TRBV12-4 to TRBJ1-5; D is uncertain. Trimming removed 3 bases from V and 5 bases from J, with 8 bases in between. The CDR3 is made up of 13 amino acids. The CDR3: CASSFGEDQPQHF. CDR3 DNA sequence: TGTGCCAGCAGTTTTGGAGAGGATCAGCCCCAGCATTTT.

The chain combines TRBV7-8 with TRBJ1-4, with 8 nucleotides matching TRBD1. The trim removed 5 bases at V and 5 bases at J, leaving 7 bases unmatched. The CDR3 has 15 residues. Germline CDR1 and CDR2: SGHVS and FQNEAQ. This CDR3 reads CASSLNRGKNEKLFF. In nucleotides, the CDR3 is TGTGCCAGCAGCCTTAACAGGGGGAAAAATGAAAAACTGTTTTTT.

The chain uses TRBV7-2 and TRBJ2-7; 7 bases align to TRBD2. This CDR3 contains 14 residues. Germline loops: CDR1 SGHTA, CDR2 FQGNSA. Trimming cost V 1 base and J 9 bases; bases outside gene matches: 9. The CDR3 nucleotides read TGTGCCAGCAGCTTAGGGGGGACTAACTCCCCGCAGTACGTC. This gives the protein CASSLGGTNSPQYV.

Only one count was recorded for this clone. V gene TRBV2 combines with J gene TRBJ1-4, with D uncertain. V was shortened by 3 bases and J by 0 bases, with 8 bases between the two germline ends. The V gene's germline CDR1 is SNHLY and CDR2 FYNNEI. This CDR3 region has 15 residues. The CDR3: CASSDLEATNEKLFF. The CDR3 region has the DNA TGTGCCAGCAGTGATCTTGAGGCAACTAATGAAAAACTGTTTTTT.